What follows are 30 T cell receptor beta chains derived from one specimen sequenced in a study of T cell responses to AZD1222 COVID-19 vaccine. Libraries were prepared by immunoSEQ multiplex PCR; TCRdb keeps only in-frame clonotypes and omits some of them. The data contain 90,000 to 120,000 clones, 87% of them singletons. Material: peripheral blood, obtained on day 0 of AZD1222 vaccination. The origin of the receptors is an adult in good health.

This chain connects TRBV30 to TRBJ2-7; the match to TRBD1 covers 9 bases. Germline V gene lookup returns CDR1 GTSNPN and CDR2 SVGIG (reference sequence). The ends lost 3 bases at V and 2 bases at J; junction bases unmatched: 2. The CDR3 loop spans 13 amino acids. The CDR3 DNA reads TGTGCCTGGAGGGACAGGGGTCCCTACGAGCAGTACTTC. It is translated as CAWRDRGPYEQYF.

In this sample, this clone turned up once. This chain joins TRBV5-1 and TRBJ1-1, with D unresolved. The CDR3 has 13 residues. V was shortened by 1 base and J by 1 base, with 5 bases between the two germline ends. CDR1 and CDR2 from the germline V gene are SGHRS and YFSETQ. The CDR3, as DNA: TGCGCCAGCAGCTTGACCCCGAACACTGAAGCTTTCTTT. Encoded protein: CASSLTPNTEAFF. Supplemented by reference TRBV5-1 and TRBJ1-1, the full variable domain reads KAGVTQTPRYLIKTRGQQVTLSCSPISGHRSVSWYQQTPGQGLQFLFEYFSETQRNKGNFPGRFSGRQFSNSRSEMNVSTLELGDSALYLCASSLTPNTEAFFGQGTRLTVV.

This clone showed up just once. The V gene is TRBV5-4, the J gene TRBJ1-3; 10 bases map to TRBD1. Germline loops: CDR1 SGHNT, CDR2 YYREEE (reference sequence). V shed 5 bases, J shed 2 bases, and the junction held 7 bases outside the gene matches. This CDR3 is 16 amino acids long. Here the CDR3 reads CASSSAGTGAGNTIYF. DNA for the CDR3: TGTGCCAGCAGTTCAGCCGGGACAGGGGCTGGAAACACCATATATTTT.

The V and J genes are TRBV7-9 and TRBJ2-2; no reliable D call. The V gene's germline CDR1 is SEHNR and CDR2 FQNEAQ (reference sequence). This CDR3 spans 12 amino acids. Deletions cut 8 bases from V and 3 bases from J, with 7 bases between. DNA for the CDR3: TGTGCCAGCCGAGGTGACACCGGGGAGCTGTTTTTT. Protein: CASRGDTGELFF.

This sequence joins TRBV6-2 or TRBV6-3 and TRBJ1-1; tentatively, D is TRBD1 (5 bases). Germline V gene sequence: CDR1 MNHEY, CDR2 SVGEGT. The CDR3 runs to 14 residues. V was pared by 2 bases and J by 1 base, with 8 bases between. The CDR3 region is CASSYGQGNTEAFF. CDR3 DNA: TGTGCCAGCAGTTACGGTCAGGGGAACACTGAAGCTTTCTTT.

The V call is TRBV7-9, the J call TRBJ2-7; D is unresolved. Germline lookup yields CDR1 SEHNR and CDR2 FQNEAQ (reference sequence). The CDR3 consists of 13 residues. V lost 3 bases, J lost 0 bases, and 6 bases lay in between. The CDR3 here is CASSFRSSYEQYF. The CDR3 DNA reads as TGTGCCAGCAGCTTTCGTAGCTCCTACGAGCAGTACTTC. Variable domain in full (rest from reference TRBV7-9 and TRBJ2-7): DTGVSQNPRHKITKRGQNVTFRCDPISEHNRLYWYRQTLGQGPEFLTYFQNEAQLEKSRLLSDRFSAERPKGSFSTLEIQRTEQGDSAMYLCASSFRSSYEQYFGPGTRLTVT.

The chain recombines TRBV15 with TRBJ1-6; D gene uncertain. The CDR3 is 13 residues long. The germline gives CDR1 LNHNV, CDR2 YYDKDF (reference sequence). Trimming shortened V by 0 bases and J by 9 bases, and 6 bases separated the two germline ends. The DNA of the CDR3 is TGTGCCACCAGCAGAGATACGGGTTCACCCCTCCACTTT. It yields the protein CATSRDTGSPLHF.

The chain is built from TRBV7-9 and TRBJ2-1; tentatively, D is TRBD2 (6 bases). There are 15 residues in the CDR3. The germline V gene encodes CDR1 SEHNR and CDR2 FQNEAQ (reference sequence). V lost 4 bases to trimming and J lost 10 bases, with 20 bases between them. The CDR3 coding sequence is TGTGCCAGCAGCTCCCGAGGGGTGGGGGGTACCGAGCAGTTCTTC. Amino acids: CASSSRGVGGTEQFF.

This clone was picked up one time. This chain links TRBV19 with TRBJ2-2; 7 bases are shared with TRBD2. Germline CDR1 is LNHDA and CDR2 is SQIVND (reference sequence). V shed 2 bases and J 4 bases; nucleotides not matched to a gene: 7. This CDR3 is 16 amino acids long. CDR3: CASSILGGSLTGELFF. The CDR3 DNA reads as TGTGCCAGTAGTATACTAGGCGGGAGTCTCACCGGGGAGCTGTTTTTT.

The chain couples TRBV9 to TRBJ2-2, with 10 positions matching TRBD2. In germline, CDR1 is SGDLS, CDR2 YYNGEE. The V gene end was trimmed by 3 bases and the J gene end by 3 bases; junction bases not matched to a gene: 8. The CDR3 is 17 residues long. CDR3 coding DNA: TGTGCCAGCAGCGACGCGGGGCTAGCGGGAGACACCGGGGAGCTGTTTTTT. It is translated as CASSDAGLAGDTGELFF.

The CDR3, as DNA: TGTGCCGACCGCGGGGATTCCCCCTACGAGCAGTACTTC. Amino acid sequence: CADRGDSPYEQYF. V and J are TRBV2 and TRBJ2-7, with D tentatively TRBD2 (6 bases). Per germline, CDR1 SNHLY and CDR2 FYNNEI. Between the trimmed V and J ends, which lost 11 bases and 2 bases, there was a span of 16 bases. CDR3 size: 13 residues.

The V call is TRBV19, the J call TRBJ2-7; a possible D gene is TRBD1 (7 bases). The CDR3 has 15 amino acids. Per germline, CDR1 LNHDA and CDR2 SQIVND (reference sequence). The V end was cut by 2 bases, the J end by 3 bases, with 14 bases between. CDR3 nucleotides: TGTGCCAGTAGTATACCCCAGGGGGGCTACTACGAGCAGTACTTC. This sequence encodes CASSIPQGGYYEQYF.

The chain recombines TRBV18 with TRBJ1-1; D not resolved. The CDR3 consists of 15 residues. The germline V gene has CDR1 KGHSH and CDR2 LQKENI. The V and J ends lost 3 bases and 0 bases respectively, with 11 bases between them. As DNA, the CDR3 is TGTGCCAGCTCACCCGACCCGGGATTGAACACTGAAGCTTTCTTT. This encodes CASSPDPGLNTEAFF.

V usage is TRBV7-8 and J usage is TRBJ2-7; TRBD1 agrees at 10 bases. This CDR3 comprises 15 residues. With V trimmed by 2 bases and J by 2 bases, 3 bases remained unmatched. CDR1 and CDR2 (germline): SGHVS, FQNEAQ. CDR3 residues: CASSLTGTGAYEQYF. The CDR3 nucleotides are TGTGCCAGCAGCTTAACCGGGACAGGGGCCTACGAGCAGTACTTC.

This clone showed up just a few times. The rearrangement links TRBV9 to TRBJ1-4; 7 bases line up with TRBD1. Germline CDR1 reads SGDLS; CDR2 reads YYNGEE. V was pared by 0 bases and J by 8 bases, with 7 bases of the junction left unmatched. This CDR3 is built from 15 residues. DNA for the CDR3: TGTGCCAGCAGCGTAGGGGTGGTGGACAGGGAAAAACTGTTTTTT. Residues: CASSVGVVDREKLFF.

This clone showed up just once. The chain is built from TRBV6-5 and TRBJ2-7; 8 positions agree with TRBD1. Unmatched junction bases numbered 6, after V lost 3 bases and J lost 5 bases. The germline CDR1 and CDR2 sequences are MNHEY and SVGAGI. This CDR3 has 14 residues. The CDR3 reads CASSYKDRADEQYF. The CDR3 DNA reads TGTGCCAGCAGTTATAAGGACAGGGCCGACGAGCAGTACTTC.

The chain employs TRBV11-2 and TRBJ2-1; D might be TRBD2 (7 bases). V lost 0 bases and J 6 bases, leaving 12 bases between the germline ends. Germline V CDR1 and CDR2: SGHAT, FQNNGV. This CDR3 contains 15 residues. CDR3: CASSLDFRGGNEQFF. The DNA of the CDR3 is TGTGCCAGCAGCTTAGATTTTAGGGGGGGCAATGAGCAGTTCTTC.

The chain is built from TRBV18 and TRBJ1-3; TRBD1 matches 9 bases. The CDR3 length is 15 residues. Germline V gives CDR1 KGHSH, CDR2 LQKENI. After removal of 3 bases from V and 3 bases from J, the junction contained 3 bases not matched to a gene. CDR3: CASSPGTGRGNTIYF. In nucleotides, the CDR3 is TGTGCCAGCTCACCGGGGACAGGGCGTGGAAACACCATATATTTT.

The chain uses TRBV7-3 and TRBJ2-1; 7 bases are a match to TRBD1. The CDR3 has 16 amino acids. The V and J ends lost 0 bases and 5 bases, in that order; junction bases with no gene match: 7. CDR1 is SGHTA and CDR2 is FQGTGA in the germline V gene. CDR3 in amino acids: CASSLTPGTVNNEQFF. CDR3 in DNA: TGTGCCAGCAGCTTAACCCCCGGGACAGTAAACAATGAGCAGTTCTTC.

This chain joins TRBV21-1 and TRBJ1-4; the table gives TRBD1 as D, unverified against the DNA. TRBV21-1 corresponds to a pseudogene. The CDR3 spans 17 residues. For the CDR3, the DNA is TGTGCCAGCAGCATCATAAACCGGGACAGGGAAATTGAAAAACTGTTTTTT. Translation gives CASSIINRDREIEKLFF.

The chain is built from TRBV4-1 and TRBJ2-3; TRBD1 matches at 7 bases. Trimming cost V 3 bases and J 2 bases; bases outside gene matches: 5. The CDR3 has 15 residues. Germline CDR1 reads MGHRA; CDR2 reads YSYEKL. For the CDR3, the DNA is TGCGCCAGCAGCCAGCAAGACAGGGACACAGATACGCAGTATTTT. Translation gives CASSQQDRDTDTQYF.

This rearrangement joins TRBV7-3 to TRBJ1-1; TRBD1 is a possible D gene (6 bases). V shed 4 bases and J shed 8 bases, with 14 bases lying between them. The CDR3 is 13 residues long. Per germline, CDR1 SGHTA and CDR2 FQGTGA. The CDR3 spells CASSSDSGTEAFF. In nucleotides, the CDR3 is TGTGCCAGCAGCTCAGACTCAGGGACAGAAGCTTTCTTT.

The V and J genes are TRBV6-4 and TRBJ2-1; TRBD2 matches 8 bases. Germline V CDR1 and CDR2: MRHNA, SNTAGT. J gave up 7 bases and V 0 bases, and 8 bases lay outside the gene matches. CDR3 length: 16 amino acids. The CDR3 spells CASSDSPRGASNEQFF. The CDR3 DNA reads as TGTGCCAGCAGTGACTCCCCGCGGGGGGCCTCTAATGAGCAGTTCTTC.

The CDR3 reads CASSLGTRGPRGETQYF. In DNA, the CDR3 is TGTGCCAGCAGCTTAGGGACTAGGGGCCCGCGGGGAGAGACCCAGTACTTC. The chain links TRBV7-9 to TRBJ2-5; 7 positions match TRBD2. The CDR3 has 17 amino acids. CDR1 is SEHNR, CDR2 FQNEAQ, per germline (reference sequence). Trimming at V came to 1 base and at J to 4 bases, leaving 12 bases not matched to a gene.

This chain links TRBV4-2 with TRBJ1-5; the match to TRBD1 covers 8 bases. J was trimmed by 10 bases and V by 0 bases; bases with no gene match: 8. Germline CDR1 is LGHNA and CDR2 is YNFKEQ. The CDR3 spans 15 residues. The CDR3 spells CASSQEMDRDGPQHF. In DNA, the CDR3 is TGTGCCAGCAGCCAAGAGATGGACAGGGACGGACCCCAGCATTTT.

This clone has more than one count but fewer than ten. This chain joins TRBV7-2 and TRBJ1-5; D not resolved. V lost 0 bases and J lost 6, with 12 bases in between. The CDR3 sequence is 15 residues long. Germline V lookup: CDR1 SGHTA, CDR2 FQGNSA. The CDR3 coding sequence is TGTGCCAGCAGCTTAGCGCACGGGCTCGGTCAGCCCCAGCATTTT. Protein product: CASSLAHGLGQPQHF.

The chain joins TRBV25-1 to TRBJ1-1; D is perhaps TRBD1 (6 bases). Trimming removed 8 bases at V and 4 bases at J, with 20 bases between. This CDR3 has 15 amino acids. In germline, CDR1 is MGHDK, CDR2 SYGVNS. The CDR3 region is CASSKGEGVGTEAFF. DNA for the CDR3: TGTGCCAGCTCTAAGGGGGAGGGGGTGGGCACTGAAGCTTTCTTT.

This chain joins TRBV10-3 and TRBJ1-4; D is unresolved. Germline loops: CDR1 ENHRY, CDR2 SYGVKD. The V end was cut by 0 bases, the J end by 8 bases, with 16 bases between. The CDR3 runs to 16 residues. The CDR3 nucleotides read TGTGCCATCAGTGAGTCGACGAGGTCGTCGGGAGAAAAACTGTTTTTT. It specifies CAISESTRSSGEKLFF.

The chain uses TRBV7-2 and TRBJ1-1; D uncertain. Trimming took off 1 base at V and 5 bases at J, with 23 bases between the two ends. Looked up from germline, CDR1 is SGHTA and CDR2 is FQGNSA. This CDR3 has 18 amino acids. The CDR3 bases are TGTGCCAGCAGCTTAGGGGTGCCCCTGCGAACCCAAATGACTGAAGCTTTCTTT. Amino acids: CASSLGVPLRTQMTEAFF.

V gene TRBV30 combines with J gene TRBJ1-2; D is ambiguous. Trimming left V 0 bases short and J 7 bases short, with 12 bases between. Germline CDR1 reads GTSNPN; CDR2 reads SVGIG (reference sequence). The CDR3 extends over 13 amino acids. This CDR3 is CAWSVSASLGYTF. CDR3 DNA sequence: TGTGCCTGGAGTGTTTCAGCCTCCCTTGGCTACACCTTC.